This T cell receptor beta chain was recovered during a study of cytomegalovirus exposure and HLA in healthy donors. General observations from the study: When the data were analyzed later, several of the most significant clusters appeared to be linked to common viral pathogens.

The J segment lost 7 bases and the V segment lost 3 bases, leaving 13 bases of the junction unmatched. From germline, CDR1 is LGHNA and CDR2 YNFKEQ. This CDR3 is built from 17 residues. This clone was counted a few times. Its antigen remains unidentified. The primer mix had 60 Vbeta and 13 Jbeta primers. TCRdb's table, derived via immunoSEQ multiplex PCR, lists solely in-frame clones and lacks some. The data hold about 76,000 clones, with roughly 78% observed a single time. This receptor was identified in a man aged 30-40 years in good health and CMV-seronegative. The material sequenced was PBMCs. The chain is built from TRBV4-2 and TRBJ2-1, with TRBD2 matching 9 bases. The CDR3 spells CASSQHDGLASSNEQFF. In DNA form, the CDR3 reads TGTGCCAGCAGCCAGCATGACGGACTAGCGAGTAGTAATGAGCAGTTCTTC.